This T cell receptor beta chain was identified during a study of T cell responses to AZD1222 COVID-19 vaccine. In this sample, this clone turned up once. Here immunoSEQ multiplex PCR was the method, and the copy in TCRdb shows in-frame clones only, minus some. The top ten clones hold approximately 20% of a sample with about 150,000 clones, more than 90% of them seen once. The CDR3 length is 15 residues. From germline, CDR1 is SGHNT and CDR2 YENEEA. V was pared by 2 bases and J by 0 bases, with 8 bases between. Material: peripheral blood, obtained on day 0 of AZD1222 vaccination. This rearrangement joins TRBV11-3 to TRBJ2-1; TRBD2 might be the D (6 bases). The TCR sequence derives from an adult in good health. CDR3 nucleotide sequence: TGTGCCAGCAGCTTACGCGGGGACTCCTACAATGAGCAGTTCTTC. Residues: CASSLRGDSYNEQFF.